This T cell receptor (beta chain) was captured in a study of T cell responses to AZD1222 COVID-19 vaccine. General study results and limits: Donors, mostly white British, included more females; clonal diversity was possibly underestimated. Spike was spanned by vaccine-associated CD4 TCRs, which were dominant at 160-218 and 743-854. Nearly half of spike-specific TCRs reportedly target variant regions that are unmutated in the B.1.351 and B.1.1.7 variants.

A word on this clone: What it binds is unknown.

This CDR3 spans 17 amino acids. Sequencing was performed with immunoSEQ multiplex PCR; in TCRdb, only in-frame clones are kept and a portion is missing. Of about 140,000 clones in the sample, 80% to 90% are singletons; the top ten hold around 3.3%. The material sequenced was peripheral blood, taken on day 0 of AZD1222 vaccination. The genes are TRBV21-1 and TRBJ2-3; the D segment call TRBD2 is taken from the table without a DNA check. TRBV21-1 is flagged as a pseudogene. The clonotype originates from an adult in good health. CDR3 bases: TGTGCCAGAACCCAGGGGGGCAGCGGGAGGGCCACAGATACGCAGTATTTT. Its protein is CARTQGGSGRATDTQYF.